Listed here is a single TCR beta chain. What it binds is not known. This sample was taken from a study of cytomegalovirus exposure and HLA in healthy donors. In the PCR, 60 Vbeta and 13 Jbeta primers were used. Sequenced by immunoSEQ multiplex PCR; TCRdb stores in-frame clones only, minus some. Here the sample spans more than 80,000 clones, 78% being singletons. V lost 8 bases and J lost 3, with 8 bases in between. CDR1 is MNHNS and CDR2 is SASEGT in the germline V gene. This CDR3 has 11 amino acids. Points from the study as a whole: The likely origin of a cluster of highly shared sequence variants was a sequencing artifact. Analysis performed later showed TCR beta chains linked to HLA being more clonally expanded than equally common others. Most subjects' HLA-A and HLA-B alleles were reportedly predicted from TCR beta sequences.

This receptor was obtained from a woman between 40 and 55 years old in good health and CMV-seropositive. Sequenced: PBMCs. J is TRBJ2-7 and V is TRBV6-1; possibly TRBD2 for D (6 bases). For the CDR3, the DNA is TGTGCCAGCGGGGAGGACTACGAGCAGTACTTC. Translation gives CASGEDYEQYF.